This T cell receptor beta chain was captured by sequencing in a study of blood T cells in healthy people across ages. The second PCR ran roughly 7 to 12 cycles with a sample-barcoded 5' primer and J-beta primers. MiXCR, run by TCRdb on the 5' RACE reads, gives a single entry per CDR3 protein. Of hundreds of thousands of distinct CDR3 sequences in the sample, approximately 25% are singletons; the top ten hold less than 9%. This clonotype showed up many times. The target antigen is unknown. The CDR3 runs 15 residues. Germline V gene sequence: CDR1 LGHNA, CDR2 YSLEER. Trimming cost V 1 base and J 7 bases; bases outside gene matches: 4. Overall study findings and caveats: Diversity of TCR beta per million T cells declined in a roughly linear way with age.

The data were also submitted as part of a second study, on T cells of mothers and their children. As reported in that work: Per child, some 3 million TCR beta CDR3 reads were obtained, against over 9 million per mother.

This receptor was identified in a boy between 10 and 17 years old in good health. The sequenced sample consisted of blood. V gene TRBV4-3 combines with J gene TRBJ2-7; the match to TRBD2 covers 13 bases. Here the CDR3 reads CASSQGLAGGYEQYF. The CDR3 DNA reads TGCGCCAGCAGCCAAGGACTAGCGGGAGGTTATGAGCAGTACTTC.